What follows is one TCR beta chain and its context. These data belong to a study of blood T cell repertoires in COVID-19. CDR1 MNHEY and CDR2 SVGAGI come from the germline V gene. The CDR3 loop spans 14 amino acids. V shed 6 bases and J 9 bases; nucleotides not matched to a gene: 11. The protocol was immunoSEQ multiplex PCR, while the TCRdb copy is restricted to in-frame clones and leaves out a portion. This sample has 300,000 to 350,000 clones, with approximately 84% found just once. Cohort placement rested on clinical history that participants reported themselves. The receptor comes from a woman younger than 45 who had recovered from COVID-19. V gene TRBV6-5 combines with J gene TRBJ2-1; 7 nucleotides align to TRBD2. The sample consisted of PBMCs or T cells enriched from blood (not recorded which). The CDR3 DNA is TGTGCCAGCAGCCCGCGGACCTCGGGGGGTGAGCAGTTCTTC. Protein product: CASSPRTSGGEQFF.